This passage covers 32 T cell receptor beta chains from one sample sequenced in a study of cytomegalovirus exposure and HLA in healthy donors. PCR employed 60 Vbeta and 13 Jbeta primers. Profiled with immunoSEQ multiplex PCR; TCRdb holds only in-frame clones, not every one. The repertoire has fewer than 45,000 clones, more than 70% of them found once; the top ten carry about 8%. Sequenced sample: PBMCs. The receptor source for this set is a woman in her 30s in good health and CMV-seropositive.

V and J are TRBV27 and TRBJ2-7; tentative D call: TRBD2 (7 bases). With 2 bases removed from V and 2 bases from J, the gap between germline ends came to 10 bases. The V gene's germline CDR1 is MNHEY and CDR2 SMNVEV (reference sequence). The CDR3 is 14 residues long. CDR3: CASSLNGGPYEQYF. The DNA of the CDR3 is TGTGCCAGCAGTTTAAACGGGGGGCCCTACGAGCAGTACTTC.

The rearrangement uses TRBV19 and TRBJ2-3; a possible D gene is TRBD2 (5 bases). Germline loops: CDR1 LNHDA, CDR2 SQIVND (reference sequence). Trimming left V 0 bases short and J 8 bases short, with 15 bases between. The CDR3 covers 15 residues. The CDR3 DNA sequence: TGTGCCAGTAGTATAGATCGGCTAGCTTCGGCTACGCAGTATTTT. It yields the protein CASSIDRLASATQYF.

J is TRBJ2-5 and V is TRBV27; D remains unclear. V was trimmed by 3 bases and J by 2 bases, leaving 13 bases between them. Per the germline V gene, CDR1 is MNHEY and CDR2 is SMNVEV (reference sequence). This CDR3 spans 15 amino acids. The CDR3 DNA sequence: TGTGCCAGCAGTTTCCAATTTACAGAGCAAGAGACCCAGTACTTC. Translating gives CASSFQFTEQETQYF.

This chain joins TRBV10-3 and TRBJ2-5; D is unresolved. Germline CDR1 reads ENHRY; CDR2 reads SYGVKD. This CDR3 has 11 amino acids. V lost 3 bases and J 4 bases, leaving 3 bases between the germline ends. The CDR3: CAISDRETQYF. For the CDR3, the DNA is TGTGCCATCAGTGACAGAGAGACCCAGTACTTC.

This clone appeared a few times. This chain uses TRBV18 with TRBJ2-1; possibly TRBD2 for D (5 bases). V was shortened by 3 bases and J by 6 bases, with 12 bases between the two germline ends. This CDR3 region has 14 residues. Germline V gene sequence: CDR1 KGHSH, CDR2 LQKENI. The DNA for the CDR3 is TGTGCCAGCTCACCGGACTCCCAAAGCAATGAGCAGTTCTTC. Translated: CASSPDSQSNEQFF.

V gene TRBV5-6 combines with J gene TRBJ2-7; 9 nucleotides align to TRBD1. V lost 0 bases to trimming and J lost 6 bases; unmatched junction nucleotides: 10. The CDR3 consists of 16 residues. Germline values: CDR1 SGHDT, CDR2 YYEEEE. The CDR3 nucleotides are TGTGCCAGCAGCTTGGGGGTGAGGACAGGGGCCGGCGAGCAGTACTTC. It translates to CASSLGVRTGAGEQYF.

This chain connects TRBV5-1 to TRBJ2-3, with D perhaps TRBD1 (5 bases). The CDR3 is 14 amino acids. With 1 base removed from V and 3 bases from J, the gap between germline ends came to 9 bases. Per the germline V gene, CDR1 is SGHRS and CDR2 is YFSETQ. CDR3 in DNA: TGCGCCAGCAGCTTGTACAAGGGGACAGATACGCAGTATTTT. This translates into CASSLYKGTDTQYF.

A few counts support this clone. The CDR3 coding sequence is TGTGCCAGCAGCTTAGGGGTGCCAGGGGGATCCTACGAGCAGTACTTC. Protein sequence: CASSLGVPGGSYEQYF. The chain couples TRBV7-3 to TRBJ2-7; 7 positions agree with TRBD1. The CDR3 is made up of 16 amino acids. With 2 bases clipped from V and 1 base from J, the junction kept 8 bases outside the gene matches. In germline, CDR1 is SGHTA, CDR2 FQGTGA.

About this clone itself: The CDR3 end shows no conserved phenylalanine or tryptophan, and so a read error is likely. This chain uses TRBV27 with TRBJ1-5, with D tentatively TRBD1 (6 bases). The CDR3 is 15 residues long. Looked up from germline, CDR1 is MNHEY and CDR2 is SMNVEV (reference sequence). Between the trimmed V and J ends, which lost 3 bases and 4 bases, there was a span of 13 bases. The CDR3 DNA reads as TGTGCCAGCAGTTTGGGAGGGGGAAGTAATCAGCCCCAGCATCTT. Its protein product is CASSLGGGSNQPQHL.

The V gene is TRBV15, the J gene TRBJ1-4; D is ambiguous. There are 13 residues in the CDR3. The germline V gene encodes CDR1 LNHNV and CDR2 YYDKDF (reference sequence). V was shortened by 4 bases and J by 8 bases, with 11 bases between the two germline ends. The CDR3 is CATSILLREKLFF. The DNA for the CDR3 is TGTGCCACCAGCATCCTGCTTCGGGAAAAACTGTTTTTT.

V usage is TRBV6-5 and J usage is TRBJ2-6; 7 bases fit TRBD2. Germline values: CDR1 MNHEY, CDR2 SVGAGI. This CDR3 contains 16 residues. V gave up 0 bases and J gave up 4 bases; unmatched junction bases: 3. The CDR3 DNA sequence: TGTGCCAGCAGTTACTCAGCGGGGTCCGGGGCCAACGTCCTGACTTTC. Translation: CASSYSAGSGANVLTF.

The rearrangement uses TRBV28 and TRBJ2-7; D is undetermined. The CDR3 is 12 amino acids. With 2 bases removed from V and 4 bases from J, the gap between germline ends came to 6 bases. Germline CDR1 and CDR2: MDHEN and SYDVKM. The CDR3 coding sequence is TGTGCCAGCAGTTTAATGCGATACGAGCAGTACTTC. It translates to CASSLMRYEQYF.

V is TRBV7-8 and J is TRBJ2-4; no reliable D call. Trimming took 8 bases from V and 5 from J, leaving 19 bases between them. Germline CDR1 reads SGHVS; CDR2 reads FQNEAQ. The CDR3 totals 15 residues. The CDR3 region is CASSESPQYENIQYF. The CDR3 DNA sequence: TGTGCCAGCTCTGAATCCCCACAGTACGAAAACATTCAGTACTTC.

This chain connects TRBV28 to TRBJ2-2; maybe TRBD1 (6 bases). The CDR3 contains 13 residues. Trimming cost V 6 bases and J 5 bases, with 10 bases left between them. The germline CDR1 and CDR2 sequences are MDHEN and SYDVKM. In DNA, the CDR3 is TGTGCCAGCAGCACCAGGGGAACCGGGGAGCTGTTTTTT. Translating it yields CASSTRGTGELFF.

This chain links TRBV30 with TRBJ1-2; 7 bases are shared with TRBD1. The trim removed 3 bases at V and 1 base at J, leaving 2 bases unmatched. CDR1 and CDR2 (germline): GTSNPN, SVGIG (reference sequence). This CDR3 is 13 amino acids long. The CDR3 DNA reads TGTGCCTGGAGACGACAGGGTAACTATGGCTACACCTTC. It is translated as CAWRRQGNYGYTF.

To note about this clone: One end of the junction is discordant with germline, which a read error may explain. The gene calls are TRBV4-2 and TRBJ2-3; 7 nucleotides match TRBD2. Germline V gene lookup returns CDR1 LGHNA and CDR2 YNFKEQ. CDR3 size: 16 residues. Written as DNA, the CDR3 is TGTGCCTGCAGCCCCGGGGGGACGGGAGCTACAGATACGCAGTATTTT. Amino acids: CACSPGGTGATDTQYF.

CDR3 residues: CASRSNSAGYNEQFF. The CDR3 coding sequence is TGTGCCAGCAGGTCTAATAGTGCAGGATACAATGAGCAGTTCTTC. J is TRBJ2-1 and V is TRBV2; D gene uncertain. The CDR3 length is 15 residues. Germline CDR1 SNHLY, CDR2 FYNNEI. The ends were cut back, 6 bases at V and 4 bases at J, with 16 bases in the middle.

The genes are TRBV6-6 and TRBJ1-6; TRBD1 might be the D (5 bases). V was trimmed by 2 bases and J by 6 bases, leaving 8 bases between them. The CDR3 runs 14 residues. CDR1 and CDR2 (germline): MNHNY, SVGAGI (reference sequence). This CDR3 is CASSYQQGNSPLHF. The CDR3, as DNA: TGTGCCAGCAGTTACCAGCAGGGTAATTCACCCCTCCACTTT.

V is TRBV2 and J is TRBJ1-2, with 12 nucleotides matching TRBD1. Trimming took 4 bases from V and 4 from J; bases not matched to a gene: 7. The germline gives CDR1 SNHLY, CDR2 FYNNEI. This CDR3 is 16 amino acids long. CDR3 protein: CASSAGTGGSGYGYTF. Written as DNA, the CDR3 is TGTGCCAGCAGTGCCGGGACAGGGGGCTCTGGCTATGGCTACACCTTC.

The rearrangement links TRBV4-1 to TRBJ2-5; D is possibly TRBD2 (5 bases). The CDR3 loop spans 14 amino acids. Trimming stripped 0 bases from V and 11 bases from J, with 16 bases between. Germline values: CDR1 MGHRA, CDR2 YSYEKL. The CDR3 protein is CASSQDMAAWEQYF. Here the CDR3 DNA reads TGCGCCAGCAGCCAAGATATGGCAGCTTGGGAGCAGTACTTC.

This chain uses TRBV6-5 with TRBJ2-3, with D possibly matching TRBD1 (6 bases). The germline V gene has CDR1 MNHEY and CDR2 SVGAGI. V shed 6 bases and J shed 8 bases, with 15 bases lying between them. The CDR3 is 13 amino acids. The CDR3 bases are TGTGCCAGCAGCATCGGACAGAGCGGTACGCAGTATTTT. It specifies CASSIGQSGTQYF.

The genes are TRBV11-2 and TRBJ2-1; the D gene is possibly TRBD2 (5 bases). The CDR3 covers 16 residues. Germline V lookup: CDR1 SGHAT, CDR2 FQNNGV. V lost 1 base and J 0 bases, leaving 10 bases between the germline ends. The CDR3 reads CASSLGVGSSYNEQFF. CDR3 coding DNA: TGTGCCAGCAGCTTAGGAGTGGGGAGCTCCTACAATGAGCAGTTCTTC.

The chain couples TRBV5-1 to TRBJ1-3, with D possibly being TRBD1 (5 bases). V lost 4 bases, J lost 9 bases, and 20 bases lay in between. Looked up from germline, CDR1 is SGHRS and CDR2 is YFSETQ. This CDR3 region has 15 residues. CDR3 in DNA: TGCGCCAGCAGCCCACGACAGAGGATTGAAGGCACCATATATTTT. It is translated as CASSPRQRIEGTIYF.

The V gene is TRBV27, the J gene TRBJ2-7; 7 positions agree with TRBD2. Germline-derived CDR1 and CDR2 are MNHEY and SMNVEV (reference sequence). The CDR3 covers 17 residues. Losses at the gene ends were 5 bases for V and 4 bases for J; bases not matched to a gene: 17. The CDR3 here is CASSLIGLVGNYYEQYF. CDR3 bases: TGTGCCAGCAGTCTTATCGGACTAGTCGGCAACTATTACGAGCAGTACTTC.

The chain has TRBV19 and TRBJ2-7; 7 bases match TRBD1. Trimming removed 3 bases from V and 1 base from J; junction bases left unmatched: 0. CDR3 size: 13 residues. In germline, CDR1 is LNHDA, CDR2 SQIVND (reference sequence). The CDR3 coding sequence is TGTGCCAGTAGTATGGGACAGTCCTACGAGCAGTACTTC. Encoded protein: CASSMGQSYEQYF.

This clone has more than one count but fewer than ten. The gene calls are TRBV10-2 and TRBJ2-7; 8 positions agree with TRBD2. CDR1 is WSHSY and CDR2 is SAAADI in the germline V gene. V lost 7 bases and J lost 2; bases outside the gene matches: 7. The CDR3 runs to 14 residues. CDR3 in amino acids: CASKAASGPYEQYF. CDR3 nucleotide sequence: TGCGCCAGCAAGGCGGCTAGCGGGCCCTACGAGCAGTACTTC.

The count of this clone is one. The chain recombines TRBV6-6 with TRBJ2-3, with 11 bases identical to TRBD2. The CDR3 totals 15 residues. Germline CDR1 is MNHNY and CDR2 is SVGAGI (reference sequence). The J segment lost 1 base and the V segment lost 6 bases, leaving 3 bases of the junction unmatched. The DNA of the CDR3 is TGTGCCAGCAGGATAGCGGGGGGGCGCACAGATACGCAGTATTTT. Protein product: CASRIAGGRTDTQYF.

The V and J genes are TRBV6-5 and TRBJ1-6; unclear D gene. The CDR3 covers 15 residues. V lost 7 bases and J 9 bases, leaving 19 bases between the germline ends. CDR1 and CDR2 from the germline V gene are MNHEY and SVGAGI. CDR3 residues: CASTYGGGGPSPLHF. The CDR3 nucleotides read TGTGCCAGCACCTACGGTGGCGGAGGCCCTTCACCCCTCCACTTT.

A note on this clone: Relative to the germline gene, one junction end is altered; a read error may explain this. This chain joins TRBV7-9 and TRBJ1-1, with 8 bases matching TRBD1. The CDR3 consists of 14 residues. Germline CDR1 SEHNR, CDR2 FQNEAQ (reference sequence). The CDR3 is CSSSHLRTGSRAFF. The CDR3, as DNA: TGTTCCAGCTCTCATCTAAGGACAGGGAGTAGAGCTTTCTTT. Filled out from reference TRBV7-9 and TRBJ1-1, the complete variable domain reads DTGVSQNPRHKITKRGQNVTFRCDPISEHNRLYWYRQTLGQGPEFLTYFQNEAQLEKSRLLSDRFSAERPKGSFSTLEIQRTEQGDSAMYLCSSSHLRTGSRAFFGQGTRLTVV.

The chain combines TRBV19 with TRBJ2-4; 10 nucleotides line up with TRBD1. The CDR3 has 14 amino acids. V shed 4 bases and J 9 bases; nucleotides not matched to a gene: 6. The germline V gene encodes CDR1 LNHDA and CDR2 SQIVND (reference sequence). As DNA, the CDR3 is TGTGCCAGTAGTACGGGACAGGGGACGGCCATTCAGTACTTC. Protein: CASSTGQGTAIQYF.

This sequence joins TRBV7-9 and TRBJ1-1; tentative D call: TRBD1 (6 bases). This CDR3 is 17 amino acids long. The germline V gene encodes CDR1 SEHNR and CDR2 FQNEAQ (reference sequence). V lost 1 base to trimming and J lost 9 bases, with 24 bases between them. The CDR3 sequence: CASSLEGVGPEKSQAFF. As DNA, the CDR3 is TGTGCCAGCAGCTTAGAGGGGGTAGGGCCTGAAAAATCTCAAGCTTTCTTT. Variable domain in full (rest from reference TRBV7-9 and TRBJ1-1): DTGVSQNPRHKITKRGQNVTFRCDPISEHNRLYWYRQTLGQGPEFLTYFQNEAQLEKSRLLSDRFSAERPKGSFSTLEIQRTEQGDSAMYLCASSLEGVGPEKSQAFFGQGTRLTVV.

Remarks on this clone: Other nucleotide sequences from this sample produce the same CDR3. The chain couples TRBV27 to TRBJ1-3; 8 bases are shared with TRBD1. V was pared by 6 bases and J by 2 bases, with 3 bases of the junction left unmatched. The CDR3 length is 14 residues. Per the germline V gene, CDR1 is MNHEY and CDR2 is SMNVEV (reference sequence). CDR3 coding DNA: TGTGCCAGCAGGACGACAGGGGCTGGAAACACCATATATTTT. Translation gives CASRTTGAGNTIYF.